This T cell receptor (beta chain) originates from a study of control samples from healthy donors and cancer patients. The germline gives CDR1 KGHDR, CDR2 SFDVKD. The CDR3 consists of 13 residues. V was pared by 2 bases and J by 5 bases, with 8 bases between. Profiling relied on immunoSEQ multiplex PCR, and the TCRdb table lists in-frame clones only, not all of them. Seen here are 150,000 to 200,000 clones, just over 85% observed once, and the top ten hold nearly 5%. The chain uses TRBV24-1 and TRBJ2-5; no firm D call. This receptor was obtained from a woman aged 30 to 39 in good health. Input material: blood. The CDR3, as DNA: TGTGCCACCAGTGATTACCTAGGGGAGACCCAGTACTTC. Its protein is CATSDYLGETQYF.